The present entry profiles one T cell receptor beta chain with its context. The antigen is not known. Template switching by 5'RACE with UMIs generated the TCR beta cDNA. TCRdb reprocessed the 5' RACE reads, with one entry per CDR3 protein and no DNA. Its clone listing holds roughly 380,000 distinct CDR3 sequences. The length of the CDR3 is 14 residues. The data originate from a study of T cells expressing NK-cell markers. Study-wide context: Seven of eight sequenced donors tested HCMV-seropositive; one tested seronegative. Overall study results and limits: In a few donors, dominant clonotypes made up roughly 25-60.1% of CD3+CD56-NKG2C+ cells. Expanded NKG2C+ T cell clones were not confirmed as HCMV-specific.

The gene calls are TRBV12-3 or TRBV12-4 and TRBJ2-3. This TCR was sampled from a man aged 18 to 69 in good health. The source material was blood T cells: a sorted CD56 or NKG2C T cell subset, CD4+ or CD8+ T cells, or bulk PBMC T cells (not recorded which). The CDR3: CASSSTRWTDTQYF.